These T cell receptor beta chains were read from a single sample in a study of blood T cell repertoires in COVID-19. Data came from immunoSEQ multiplex PCR; TCRdb stores just in-frame clones and leaves some out. Of just over 300,000 clones detected, approximately 85% appear once; the ten largest clones hold around 2.2%. The sequenced sample consisted of PBMCs or T cells enriched from blood (not recorded which). The source is a man aged 25-45 years who had recovered from COVID-19. Both conserved end residues are part of each CDR3. Fields, in order: clone size, V gene, D gene, J gene, CDR3 protein, CDR3 DNA. A D gene is named only where the DNA matches it firmly. Part of the rows lack a size; the others show once, few, many or a class for expanded clones.

>few|TRBV6-2/TRBV6-3|TRBD1|TRBJ2-7
CASSRGQGVYEQYF
TGTGCCAGCAGTAGGGGACAGGGGGTTTACGAGCAGTACTTC
>-|TRBV9|-|TRBJ2-2
CASSDGNRGELFF
TGTGCCAGCAGCGATGGTAACAGGGGGGAGCTGTTTTTT
>-|TRBV5-4|-|TRBJ1-3
CASSLVGQGNTIYF
TGTGCCAGCAGCTTGGTTGGGCAGGGAAACACCATATATTTT
>-|TRBV30|-|TRBJ1-5
CAWGRQGNQPQHF
TGTGCCTGGGGGCGTCAGGGCAATCAGCCCCAGCATTTT
>-|TRBV19|-|TRBJ1-1
CASSTQLNRVVGTEAFF
TGTGCCAGTAGTACCCAATTGAACAGGGTAGTAGGCACTGAAGCTTTCTTT
>-|TRBV4-3|-|TRBJ1-1
CASSQDSRNTEAFF
TGCGCCAGCAGCCAAGATTCGAGGAACACTGAAGCTTTCTTT
>-|TRBV29-1|-|TRBJ2-5
CSEAGLGETQYF
TGCAGCGAGGCAGGGTTGGGCGAGACCCAGTACTTC
>-|TRBV7-7|TRBD1|TRBJ1-1
CASSPTTGTDTEAFF
TGTGCTAGCAGCCCGACAACCGGGACAGACACTGAAGCTTTCTTT
>-|TRBV19|-|TRBJ1-1
CASSTGYTEAFF
TGTGCCAGTAGTACAGGGTACACTGAAGCTTTCTTT
>-|TRBV24-1|-|TRBJ1-1
CATSGPPGAPNTEAFF
TGTGCCACCAGTGGACCGCCAGGGGCGCCGAACACTGAAGCTTTCTTT
>-|TRBV14|-|TRBJ1-6
CASSQATHNSPLHF
TGTGCCAGCAGCCAAGCCACACATAATTCACCCCTCCACTTT
>-|TRBV9|-|TRBJ1-2
CASSRDTGYTF
TGTGCCAGCAGCCGGGACACTGGCTACACCTTC
>-|TRBV5-1|-|TRBJ2-1
CASSLGQLEGNEQFF
TGCGCCAGCAGCTTGGGGCAATTAGAGGGCAATGAGCAGTTCTTC
>-|TRBV19|TRBD2|TRBJ2-2
CASSMVGRLTGELFF
TGTGCCAGTAGTATGGTCGGGAGGCTGACCGGGGAGCTGTTTTTT
>once|TRBV2|TRBD1|TRBJ2-7
CASKFTGVDEQYF
TGTGCCAGCAAGTTTACAGGGGTCGACGAGCAGTACTTC
>once|TRBV9|-|TRBJ1-1
CASSADSMNTEAFF
TGTGCCAGCAGCGCGGACAGTATGAACACTGAAGCTTTCTTT
>-|TRBV7-9|TRBD1|TRBJ1-1
CASSQETGVAEAFF
TGTGCCAGCAGCCAAGAGACAGGGGTTGCTGAAGCTTTCTTT
>-|TRBV24-1|TRBD1|TRBJ2-1
CATSDSGQGGNEQFF
TGTGCCACCAGTGACTCCGGACAGGGTGGAAATGAGCAGTTCTTC
>-|TRBV27|TRBD1|TRBJ1-2
CASSLSRGRQGKNGYTF
TGTGCCAGCAGTTTAAGTCGGGGAAGACAGGGGAAGAATGGCTACACCTTC
>-|TRBV24-1|-|TRBJ2-1
CATSDPDIPGEQFF
TGTGCCACCAGTGACCCGGACATACCCGGGGAGCAGTTCTTC
>-|TRBV21-1|-|TRBJ2-7
CASSKVGDPYEQYF
TGTGCCAGCAGCAAAGTAGGGGATCCCTACGAGCAGTACTTC
>-|TRBV5-1|-|TRBJ1-1
CASSLALNTEAFF
TGCGCCAGCAGCTTGGCTCTGAACACTGAAGCTTTCTTT
>-|TRBV4-1|TRBD2|TRBJ2-5
CASSQTGAGGETQYF
TGCGCCAGCAGCCAAACTGGAGCGGGGGGGGAGACCCAGTACTTC
>-|TRBV7-2|-|TRBJ1-6
CASSFTGLNSPLHF
TGTGCCAGCAGCTTTACAGGGCTTAATTCACCCCTCCACTTT
>-|TRBV15|-|TRBJ1-5
CATSRVPDLLQPQHF
TGTGCCACCAGCAGAGTACCCGACTTACTCCAGCCCCAGCATTTT
>-|TRBV24-1|-|TRBJ1-4
CATRDGGEKLFF
TGTGCCACTAGGGACGGAGGGGAAAAACTGTTTTTT
>-|TRBV2|TRBD1|TRBJ1-6
CASSKDREVSPLHF
TGTGCCAGCAGTAAAGACAGGGAAGTTTCACCCCTCCACTTT
>-|TRBV9|-|TRBJ1-1
CASSPKGRGSMNTEAFF
TGTGCCAGCAGTCCGAAGGGACGGGGGTCCATGAACACTGAAGCTTTCTTT
>-|TRBV10-3|TRBD1|TRBJ1-2
CAISDRGDGYTF
TGTGCCATCAGTGACAGGGGGGACGGCTACACCTTC
>-|TRBV5-1|-|TRBJ1-2
CASSLAGFSYGYTF
TGCGCCAGCAGCTTGGCAGGGTTTAGCTATGGCTACACCTTC
>-|TRBV12-3/TRBV12-4|TRBD1|TRBJ1-2
CASAGQGYYGYTF
TGTGCCAGTGCGGGACAGGGATACTATGGCTACACCTTC
>-|TRBV5-1|-|TRBJ2-2
CASSLEGVRTGELFF
TGCGCCAGCAGCTTGGAAGGGGTGCGCACCGGGGAGCTGTTTTTT
>-|TRBV7-9|-|TRBJ2-7
CASSLNRNYEQYF
TGTGCCAGCAGCTTAAACAGAAACTACGAGCAGTACTTC
>-|TRBV24-1|-|TRBJ2-2
CATNRRGAGELFF
TGTGCCACCAATAGAAGGGGCGCCGGGGAGCTGTTTTTT
>once|TRBV4-2|-|TRBJ1-6
CASSQDWPGESPLHF
TGTGCCAGCAGCCAAGATTGGCCAGGGGAATCACCCCTCCACTTT
>-|TRBV18|-|TRBJ1-1
CASSPKGAVSAAFF
TGTGCCAGCTCACCGAAAGGGGCAGTTTCGGCAGCTTTCTTT
>-|TRBV10-3|-|TRBJ2-7
CAISGRDKEYEQYF
TGTGCCATCAGTGGCCGGGACAAGGAGTACGAGCAGTACTTC
>once|TRBV24-1|TRBD1|TRBJ1-2
CATRGQDDNYGYTF
TGTGCCACCAGGGGACAGGATGATAACTATGGCTACACCTTC
>few|TRBV30|-|TRBJ1-5
CAWSFPQRGQPQHF
TGTGCCTGGAGTTTCCCCCAGCGGGGTCAGCCCCAGCATTTT
>-|TRBV11-3|-|TRBJ2-6
CASSLEIGIGFLRGANVLTF
TGTGCCAGCAGCTTAGAAATCGGTATCGGCTTCCTGCGGGGGGCCAACGTCCTGACTTTC